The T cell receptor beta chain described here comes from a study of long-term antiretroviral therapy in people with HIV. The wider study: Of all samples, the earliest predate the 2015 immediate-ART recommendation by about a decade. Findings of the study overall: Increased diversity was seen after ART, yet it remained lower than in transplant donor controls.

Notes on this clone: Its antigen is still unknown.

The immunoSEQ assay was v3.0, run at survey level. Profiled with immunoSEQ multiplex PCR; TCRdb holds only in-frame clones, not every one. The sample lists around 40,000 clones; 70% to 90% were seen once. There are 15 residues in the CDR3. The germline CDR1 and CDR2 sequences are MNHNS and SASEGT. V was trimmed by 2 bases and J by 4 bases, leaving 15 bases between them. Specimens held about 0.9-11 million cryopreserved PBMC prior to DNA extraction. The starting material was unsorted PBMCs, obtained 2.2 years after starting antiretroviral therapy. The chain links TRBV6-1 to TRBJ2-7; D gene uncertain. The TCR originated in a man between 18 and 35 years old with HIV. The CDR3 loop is CASSEWGPPSYEQYF. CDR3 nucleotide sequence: TGTGCCAGCAGTGAATGGGGTCCCCCGTCGTACGAGCAGTACTTC.